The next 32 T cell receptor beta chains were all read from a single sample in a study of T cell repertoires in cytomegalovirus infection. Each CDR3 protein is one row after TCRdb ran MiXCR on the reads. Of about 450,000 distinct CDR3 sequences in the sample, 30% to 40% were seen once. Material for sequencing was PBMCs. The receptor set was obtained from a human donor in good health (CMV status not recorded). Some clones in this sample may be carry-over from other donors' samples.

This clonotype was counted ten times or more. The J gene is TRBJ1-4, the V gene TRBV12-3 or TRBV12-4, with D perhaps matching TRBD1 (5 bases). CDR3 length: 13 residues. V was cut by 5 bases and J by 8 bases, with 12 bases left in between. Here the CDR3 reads CASSQDKMEKLFF. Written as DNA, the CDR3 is TGTGCCAGCAGTCAGGACAAGATGGAAAAACTGTTTTTT.

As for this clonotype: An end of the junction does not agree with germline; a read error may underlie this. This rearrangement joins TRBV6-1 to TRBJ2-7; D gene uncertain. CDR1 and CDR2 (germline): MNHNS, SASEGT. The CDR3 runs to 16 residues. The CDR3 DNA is TGTGCAAGCAGTGAATTTGATCGAATCCCCTCCTACGAGAGGTACTTC. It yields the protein CASSEFDRIPSYERYF.

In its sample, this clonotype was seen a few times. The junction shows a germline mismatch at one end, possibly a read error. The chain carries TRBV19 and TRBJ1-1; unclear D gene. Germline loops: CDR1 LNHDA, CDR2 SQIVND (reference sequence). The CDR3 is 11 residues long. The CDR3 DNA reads TGTGCCAGTAGTATTGGCCCGAAAGAGGTCTTT. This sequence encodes CASSIGPKEVF.

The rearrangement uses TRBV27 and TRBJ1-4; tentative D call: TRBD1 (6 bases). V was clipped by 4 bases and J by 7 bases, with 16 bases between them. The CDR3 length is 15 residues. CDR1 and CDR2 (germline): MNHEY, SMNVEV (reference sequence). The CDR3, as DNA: TGTGCCAGCAGTTCCGATCAGGGGCGGGGTGAAAAACTGTTTTTT. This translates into CASSSDQGRGEKLFF.

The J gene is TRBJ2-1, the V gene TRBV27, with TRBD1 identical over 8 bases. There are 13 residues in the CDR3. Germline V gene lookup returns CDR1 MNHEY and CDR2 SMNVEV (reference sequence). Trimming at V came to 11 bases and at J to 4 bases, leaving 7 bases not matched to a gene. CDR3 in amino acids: CACRDRPYNEQFF. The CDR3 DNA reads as TGTGCCTGCCGGGACAGGCCATACAATGAGCAGTTCTTC.

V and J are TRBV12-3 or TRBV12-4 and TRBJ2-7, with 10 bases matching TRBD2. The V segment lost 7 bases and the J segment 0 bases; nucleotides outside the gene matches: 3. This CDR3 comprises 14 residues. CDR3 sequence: CASTRTSGSYEQYF. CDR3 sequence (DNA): TGTGCCAGCACCCGGACTAGCGGCTCCTACGAGCAGTACTTC.

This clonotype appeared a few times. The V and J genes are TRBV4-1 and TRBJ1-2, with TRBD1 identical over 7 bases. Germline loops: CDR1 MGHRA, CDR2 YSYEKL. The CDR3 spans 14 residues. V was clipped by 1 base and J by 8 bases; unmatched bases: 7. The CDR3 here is CASSQGTGVSGYTF. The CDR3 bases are TGCGCCAGCAGCCAAGGAACAGGGGTTAGCGGCTACACCTTC.

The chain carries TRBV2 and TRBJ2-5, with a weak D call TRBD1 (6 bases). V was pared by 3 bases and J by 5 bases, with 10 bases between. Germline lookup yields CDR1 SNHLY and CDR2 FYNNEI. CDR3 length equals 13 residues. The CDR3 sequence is CASSEGAWETQYF. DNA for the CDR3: TGTGCCAGCAGTGAGGGGGCCTGGGAGACCCAGTACTTC. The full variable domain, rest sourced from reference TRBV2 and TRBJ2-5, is EPEVTQTPSHQVTQMGQEVILRCVPISNHLYFYWYRQILGQKVEFLVSFYNNEISEKSEIFDDQFSVERPDGSNFTLKIRSTKLEDSAMYFCASSEGAWETQYFGPGTRLLVL.

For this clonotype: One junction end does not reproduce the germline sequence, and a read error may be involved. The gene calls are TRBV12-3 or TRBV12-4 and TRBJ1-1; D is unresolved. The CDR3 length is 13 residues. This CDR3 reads CASWRYGVTEALF. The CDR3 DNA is TGTGCCAGCTGGAGGTACGGGGTCACTGAAGCTTTATTT.

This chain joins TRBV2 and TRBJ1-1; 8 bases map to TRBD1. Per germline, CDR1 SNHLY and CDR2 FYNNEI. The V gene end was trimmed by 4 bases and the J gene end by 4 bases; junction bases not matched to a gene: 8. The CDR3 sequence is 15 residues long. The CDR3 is CASSVPTGVSTEAFF. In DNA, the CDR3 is TGTGCCAGCAGTGTCCCGACAGGGGTGAGCACTGAAGCTTTCTTT.

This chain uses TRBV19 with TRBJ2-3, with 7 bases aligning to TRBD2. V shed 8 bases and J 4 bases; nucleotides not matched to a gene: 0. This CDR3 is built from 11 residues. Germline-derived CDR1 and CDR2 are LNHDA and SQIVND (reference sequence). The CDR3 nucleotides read TGTGCCAGTGGGGGGGCAGATACGCAGTATTTT. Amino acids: CASGGADTQYF.

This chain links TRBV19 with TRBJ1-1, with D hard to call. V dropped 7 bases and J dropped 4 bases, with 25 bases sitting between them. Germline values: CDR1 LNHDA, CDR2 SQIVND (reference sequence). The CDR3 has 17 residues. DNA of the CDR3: TGTGCCAGTATGCGACTGGACTCACTCTCTTCGGCCACTGAAGCTTTCTTT. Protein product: CASMRLDSLSSATEAFF.

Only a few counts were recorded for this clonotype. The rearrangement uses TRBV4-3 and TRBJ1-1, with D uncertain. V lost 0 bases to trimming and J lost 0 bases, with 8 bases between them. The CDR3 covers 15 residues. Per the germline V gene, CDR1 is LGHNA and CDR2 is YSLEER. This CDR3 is CASSQDPQVNTEAFF. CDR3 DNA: TGCGCCAGCAGCCAAGATCCGCAAGTGAACACTGAAGCTTTCTTT.

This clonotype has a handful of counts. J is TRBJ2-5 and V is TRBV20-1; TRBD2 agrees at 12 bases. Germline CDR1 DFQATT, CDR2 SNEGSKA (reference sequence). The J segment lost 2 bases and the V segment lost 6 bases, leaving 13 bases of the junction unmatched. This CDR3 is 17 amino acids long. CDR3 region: CSASRIGTSGLQETQYF. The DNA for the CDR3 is TGCAGTGCAAGTCGGATTGGGACTAGCGGGCTTCAAGAGACCCAGTACTTC.

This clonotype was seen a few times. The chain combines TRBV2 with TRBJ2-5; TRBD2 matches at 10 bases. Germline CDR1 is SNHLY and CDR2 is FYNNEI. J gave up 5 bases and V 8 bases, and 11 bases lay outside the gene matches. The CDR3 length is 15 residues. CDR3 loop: CASGGAGGRGETQYF. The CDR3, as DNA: TGTGCCAGCGGCGGAGCGGGGGGGCGCGGTGAGACCCAGTACTTC.

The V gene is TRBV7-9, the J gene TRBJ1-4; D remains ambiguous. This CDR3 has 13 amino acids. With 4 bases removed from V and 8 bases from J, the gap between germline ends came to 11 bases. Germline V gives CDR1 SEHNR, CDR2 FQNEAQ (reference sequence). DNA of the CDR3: TGTGCCAGCAGCTACCCGGACGAAGAAAAACTGTTTTTT. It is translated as CASSYPDEEKLFF. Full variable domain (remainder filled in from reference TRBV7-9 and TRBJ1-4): DTGVSQNPRHKITKRGQNVTFRCDPISEHNRLYWYRQTLGQGPEFLTYFQNEAQLEKSRLLSDRFSAERPKGSFSTLEIQRTEQGDSAMYLCASSYPDEEKLFFGSGTQLSVL.

The CDR3 reads CASSLVQDSNQPQHF. CDR3 in DNA: TGTGCCAGCAGTTTAGTCCAGGATAGCAATCAGCCCCAGCATTTT. This chain connects TRBV28 to TRBJ1-5, with D unclear. The germline CDR1 and CDR2 sequences are MDHEN and SYDVKM. V dropped 2 bases and J dropped 0 bases, with 8 bases sitting between them. CDR3 length: 15 residues. Complete variable domain (other parts from reference TRBV28 and TRBJ1-5): DVKVTQSSRYLVKRTGEKVFLECVQDMDHENMFWYRQDPGLGLRLIYFSYDVKMKEKGDIPEGYSVSREKKERFSLILESASTNQTSMYLCASSLVQDSNQPQHFGDGTRLSIL.

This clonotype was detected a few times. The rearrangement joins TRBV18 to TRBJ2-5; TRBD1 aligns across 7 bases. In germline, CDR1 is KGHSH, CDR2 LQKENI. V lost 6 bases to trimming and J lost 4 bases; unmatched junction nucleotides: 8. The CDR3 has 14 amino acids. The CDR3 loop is CASSTRDRGETQYF. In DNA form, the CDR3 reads TGTGCCAGCTCCACCCGGGACAGAGGAGAGACCCAGTACTTC.

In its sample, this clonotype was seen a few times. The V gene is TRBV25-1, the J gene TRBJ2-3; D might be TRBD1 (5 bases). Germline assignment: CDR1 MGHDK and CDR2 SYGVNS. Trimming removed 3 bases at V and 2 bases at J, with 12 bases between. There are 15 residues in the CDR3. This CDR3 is CASSEVGPNTDTQYF. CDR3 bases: TGTGCCAGCAGTGAGGTGGGGCCGAACACAGATACGCAGTATTTT.

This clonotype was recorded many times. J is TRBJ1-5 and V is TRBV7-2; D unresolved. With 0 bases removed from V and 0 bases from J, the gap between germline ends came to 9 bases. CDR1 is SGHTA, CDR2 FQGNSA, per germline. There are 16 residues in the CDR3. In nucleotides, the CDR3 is TGTGCCAGCAGCTTAGCGTTCAGCAATAGCAATCAGCCCCAGCATTTT. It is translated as CASSLAFSNSNQPQHF.

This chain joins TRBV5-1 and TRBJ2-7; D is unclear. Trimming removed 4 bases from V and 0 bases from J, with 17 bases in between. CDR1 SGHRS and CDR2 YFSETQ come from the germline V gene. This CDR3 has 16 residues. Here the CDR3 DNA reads TGCGCCAGCAGCCTCTCCCTGGGTGGAAGCTCCTACGAGCAGTACTTC. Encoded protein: CASSLSLGGSSYEQYF. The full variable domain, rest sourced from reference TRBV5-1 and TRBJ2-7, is KAGVTQTPRYLIKTRGQQVTLSCSPISGHRSVSWYQQTPGQGLQFLFEYFSETQRNKGNFPGRFSGRQFSNSRSEMNVSTLELGDSALYLCASSLSLGGSSYEQYFGPGTRLTVT.

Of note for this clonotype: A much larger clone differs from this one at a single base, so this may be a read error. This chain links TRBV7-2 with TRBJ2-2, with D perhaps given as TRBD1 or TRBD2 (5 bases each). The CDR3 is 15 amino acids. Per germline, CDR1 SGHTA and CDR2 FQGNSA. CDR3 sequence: CASSPIAGPTGVLFF. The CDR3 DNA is TGTGCCAGCAGCCCAATTGCAGGGCCCACCGGGGTGCTGTTTTTT. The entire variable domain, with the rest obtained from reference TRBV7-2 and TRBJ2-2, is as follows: GAGVSQSPSNKVTEKGKDVELRCDPISGHTALYWYRQSLGQGLEFLIYFQGNSAPDKSGLPSDRFSAERTGGSVSTLTIQRTQQEDSAVYLCASSPIAGPTGVLFFGEGSRLTVL.

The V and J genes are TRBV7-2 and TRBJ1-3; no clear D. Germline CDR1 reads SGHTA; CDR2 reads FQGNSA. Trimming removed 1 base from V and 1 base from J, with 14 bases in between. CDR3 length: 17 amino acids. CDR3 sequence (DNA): TGTGCCAGCAGCTTAGGGGTTGGCAGCATGTCTGGAAACACCATATATTTT. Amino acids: CASSLGVGSMSGNTIYF.

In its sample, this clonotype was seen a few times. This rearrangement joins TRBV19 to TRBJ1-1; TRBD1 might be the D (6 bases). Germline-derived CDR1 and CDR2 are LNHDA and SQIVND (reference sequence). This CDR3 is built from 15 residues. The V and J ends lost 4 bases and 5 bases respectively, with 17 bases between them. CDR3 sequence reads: CASSTPAGVRTEAFF. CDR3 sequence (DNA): TGTGCCAGTAGTACCCCGGCAGGGGTAAGGACTGAAGCTTTCTTT.

CDR3 sequence: CASSYEGNRNEQYF. As DNA, the CDR3 is TGTGCCAGCAGTTATGAAGGGAATCGCAACGAGCAGTACTTC. The V call is TRBV6-6, the J call TRBJ2-7; D unclear. This CDR3 has 14 amino acids. Germline V gene data show CDR1 as MNHNY and CDR2 as SVGAGI (reference sequence). The V and J ends lost 3 bases and 5 bases respectively, with 14 bases between them.

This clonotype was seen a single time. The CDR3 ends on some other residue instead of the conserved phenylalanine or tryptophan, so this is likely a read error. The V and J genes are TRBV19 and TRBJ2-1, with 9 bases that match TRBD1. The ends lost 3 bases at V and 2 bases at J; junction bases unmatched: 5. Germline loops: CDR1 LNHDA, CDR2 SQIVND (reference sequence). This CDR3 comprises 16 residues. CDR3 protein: CASSITGQGTYNEQFV. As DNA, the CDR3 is TGTGCCAGTAGTATCACCGGACAGGGGACCTACAATGAGCAGTTCGTC.

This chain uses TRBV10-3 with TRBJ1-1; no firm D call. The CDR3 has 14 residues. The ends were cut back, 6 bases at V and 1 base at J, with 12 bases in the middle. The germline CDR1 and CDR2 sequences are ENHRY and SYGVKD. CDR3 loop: CAIRAYRENTEAFF. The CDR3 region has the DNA TGTGCCATCAGGGCCTACCGGGAGAACACTGAAGCTTTCTTT.

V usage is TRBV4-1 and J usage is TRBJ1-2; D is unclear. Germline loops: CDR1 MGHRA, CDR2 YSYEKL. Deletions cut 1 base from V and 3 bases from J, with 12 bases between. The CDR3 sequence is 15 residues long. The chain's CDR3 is CASSQVIGSDYGYTF. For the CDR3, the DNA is TGCGCCAGCAGCCAAGTGATAGGCTCCGACTATGGCTACACCTTC.

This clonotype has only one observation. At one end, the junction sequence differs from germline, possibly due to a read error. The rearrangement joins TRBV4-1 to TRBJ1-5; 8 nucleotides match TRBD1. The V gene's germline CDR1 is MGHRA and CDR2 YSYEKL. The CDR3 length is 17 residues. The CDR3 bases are TGTGCCATCATCCAAGTGGCCAGGGGGCGCGGTAATCAGCCCCAGCATTTT. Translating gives CAIIQVARGRGNQPQHF.

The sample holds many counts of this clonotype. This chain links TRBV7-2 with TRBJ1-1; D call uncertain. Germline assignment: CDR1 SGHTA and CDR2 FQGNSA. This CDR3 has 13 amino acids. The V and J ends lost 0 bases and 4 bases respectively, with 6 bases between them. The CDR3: CASSLAAGTEAFF. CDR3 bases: TGTGCCAGCAGCTTAGCCGCAGGCACTGAAGCTTTCTTT.

CDR3 coding DNA: TGTGCCAGCAGCTATGCTCCTCCACTAGCGGGTGCTCAAGAGACCCAGTACTTC. It encodes CASSYAPPLAGAQETQYF. The chain employs TRBV7-2 and TRBJ2-5, with 9 bases lining up with TRBD2. After removal of 4 bases from V and 2 bases from J, the junction contained 14 bases not matched to a gene. This CDR3 spans 18 amino acids. Germline V gene sequence: CDR1 SGHTA, CDR2 FQGNSA.

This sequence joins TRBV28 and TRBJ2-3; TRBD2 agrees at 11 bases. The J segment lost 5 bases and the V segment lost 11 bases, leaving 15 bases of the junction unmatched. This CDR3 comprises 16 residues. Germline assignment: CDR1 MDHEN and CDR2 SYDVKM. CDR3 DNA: TGTGCCGCCCACCCGAACCTAGCGGGGGGTAGAGATACGCAGTATTTT. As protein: CAAHPNLAGGRDTQYF.